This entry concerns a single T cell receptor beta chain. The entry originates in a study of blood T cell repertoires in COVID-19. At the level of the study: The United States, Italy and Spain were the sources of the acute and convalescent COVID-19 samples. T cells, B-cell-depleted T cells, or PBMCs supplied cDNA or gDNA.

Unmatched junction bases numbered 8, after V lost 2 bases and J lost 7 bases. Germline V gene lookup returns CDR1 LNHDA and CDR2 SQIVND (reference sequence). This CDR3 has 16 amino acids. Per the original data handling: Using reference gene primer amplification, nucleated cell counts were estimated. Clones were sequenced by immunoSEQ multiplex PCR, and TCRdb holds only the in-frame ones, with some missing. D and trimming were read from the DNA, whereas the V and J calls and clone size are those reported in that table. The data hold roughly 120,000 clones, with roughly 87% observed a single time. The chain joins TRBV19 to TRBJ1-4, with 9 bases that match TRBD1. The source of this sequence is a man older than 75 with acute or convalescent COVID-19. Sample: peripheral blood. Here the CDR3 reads CASSISGTGTGEKLFF. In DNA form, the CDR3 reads TGTGCCAGTAGTATATCCGGGACAGGGACCGGTGAAAAACTGTTTTTT.